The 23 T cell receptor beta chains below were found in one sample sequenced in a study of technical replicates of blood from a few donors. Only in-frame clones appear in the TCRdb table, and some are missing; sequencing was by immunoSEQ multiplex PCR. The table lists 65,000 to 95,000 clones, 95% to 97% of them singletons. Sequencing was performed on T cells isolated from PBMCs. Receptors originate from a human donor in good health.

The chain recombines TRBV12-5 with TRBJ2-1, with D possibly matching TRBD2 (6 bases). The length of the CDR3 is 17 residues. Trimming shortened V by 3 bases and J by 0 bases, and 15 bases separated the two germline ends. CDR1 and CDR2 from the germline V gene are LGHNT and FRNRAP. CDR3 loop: CASGLGGVGSSYNEQFF. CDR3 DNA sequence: TGTGCTAGTGGTTTAGGAGGGGTGGGTAGCTCCTACAATGAGCAGTTCTTC.

This chain's CDR3 is CASRSTSGGAYHEQYF. The CDR3 coding sequence is TGTGCCAGCAGAAGTACTAGCGGGGGGGCCTACCACGAGCAGTACTTC. The chain carries TRBV11-3 and TRBJ2-7, with 13 bases lining up with TRBD2. From germline, CDR1 is SGHNT and CDR2 YENEEA. After removal of 6 bases from V and 5 bases from J, the junction contained 10 bases not matched to a gene. This CDR3 contains 16 residues.

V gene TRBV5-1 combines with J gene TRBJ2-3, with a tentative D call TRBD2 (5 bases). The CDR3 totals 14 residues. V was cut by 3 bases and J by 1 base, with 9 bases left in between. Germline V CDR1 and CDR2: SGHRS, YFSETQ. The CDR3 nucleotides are TGCGCCAGCAGCTCCGACTACCGCACAGATACGCAGTATTTT. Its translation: CASSSDYRTDTQYF.

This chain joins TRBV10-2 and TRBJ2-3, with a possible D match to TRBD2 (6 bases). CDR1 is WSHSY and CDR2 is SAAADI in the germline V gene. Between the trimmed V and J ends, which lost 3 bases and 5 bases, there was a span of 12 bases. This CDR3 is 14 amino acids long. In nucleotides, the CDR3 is TGCGCCAGCAGTGATCGGCGGGGTGGAGATACGCAGTATTTT. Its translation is CASSDRRGGDTQYF.

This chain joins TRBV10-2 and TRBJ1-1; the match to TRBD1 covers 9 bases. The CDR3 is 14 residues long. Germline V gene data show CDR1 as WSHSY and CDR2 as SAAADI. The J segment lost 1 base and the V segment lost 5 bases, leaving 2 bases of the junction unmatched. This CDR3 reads CASSQTGGNTEAFF. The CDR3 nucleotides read TGCGCCAGCAGTCAGACAGGGGGGAACACTGAAGCTTTCTTT.

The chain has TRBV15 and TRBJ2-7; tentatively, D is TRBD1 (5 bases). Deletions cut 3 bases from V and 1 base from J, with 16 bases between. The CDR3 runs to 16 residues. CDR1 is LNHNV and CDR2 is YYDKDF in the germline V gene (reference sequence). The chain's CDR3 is CATSRELPRGSYEQYF. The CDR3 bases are TGTGCCACCAGCAGGGAACTACCAAGGGGATCCTACGAGCAGTACTTC.

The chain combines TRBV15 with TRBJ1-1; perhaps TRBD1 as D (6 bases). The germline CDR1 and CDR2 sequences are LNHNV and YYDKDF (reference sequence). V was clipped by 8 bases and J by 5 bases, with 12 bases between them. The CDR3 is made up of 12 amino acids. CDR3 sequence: CATSRGWTEAFF. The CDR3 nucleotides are TGTGCCACCTCAAGGGGGTGGACTGAAGCTTTCTTT.

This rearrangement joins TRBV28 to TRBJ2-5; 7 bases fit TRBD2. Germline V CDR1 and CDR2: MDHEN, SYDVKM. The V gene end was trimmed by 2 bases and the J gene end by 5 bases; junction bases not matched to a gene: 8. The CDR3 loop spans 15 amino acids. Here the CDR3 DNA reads TGTGCCAGCAGTTTAACGGGGGGAGGGTCGGAGACCCAGTACTTC. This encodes CASSLTGGGSETQYF.

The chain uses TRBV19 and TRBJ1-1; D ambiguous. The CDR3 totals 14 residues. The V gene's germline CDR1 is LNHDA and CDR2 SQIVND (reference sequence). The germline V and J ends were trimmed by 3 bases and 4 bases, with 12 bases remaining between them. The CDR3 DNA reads TGTGCCAGTAGTATCCTTGCGGGGTTCACTGAAGCTTTCTTT. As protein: CASSILAGFTEAFF.

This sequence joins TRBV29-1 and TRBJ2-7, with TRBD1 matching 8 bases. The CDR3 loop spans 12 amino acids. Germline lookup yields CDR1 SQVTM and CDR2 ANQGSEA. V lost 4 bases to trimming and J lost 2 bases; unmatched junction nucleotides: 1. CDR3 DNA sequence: TGCAGCGTTGGGACAGGGACCTACGAGCAGTACTTC. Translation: CSVGTGTYEQYF.

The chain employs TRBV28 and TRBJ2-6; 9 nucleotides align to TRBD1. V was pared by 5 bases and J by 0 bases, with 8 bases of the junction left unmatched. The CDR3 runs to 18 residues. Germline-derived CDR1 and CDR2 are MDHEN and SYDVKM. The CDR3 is CASSPGTGMLSGANVLTF. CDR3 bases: TGTGCCAGCAGTCCCGGGACAGGGATGCTCTCTGGGGCCAACGTCCTGACTTTC.

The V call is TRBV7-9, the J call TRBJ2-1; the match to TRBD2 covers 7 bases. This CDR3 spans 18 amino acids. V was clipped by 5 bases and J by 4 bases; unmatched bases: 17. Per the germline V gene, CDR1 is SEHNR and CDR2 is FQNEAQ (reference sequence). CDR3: CASSLPPKSGTLYNEQFF. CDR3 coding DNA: TGTGCCAGCAGCCTGCCTCCAAAGAGCGGGACCCTATACAATGAGCAGTTCTTC.

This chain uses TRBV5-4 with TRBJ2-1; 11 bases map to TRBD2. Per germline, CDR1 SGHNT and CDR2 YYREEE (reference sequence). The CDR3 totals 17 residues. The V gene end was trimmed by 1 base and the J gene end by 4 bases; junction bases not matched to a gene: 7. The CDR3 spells CASSLPPLAGGYNEQFF. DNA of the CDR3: TGTGCCAGCAGCTTGCCCCCCCTAGCGGGAGGTTACAATGAGCAGTTCTTC.

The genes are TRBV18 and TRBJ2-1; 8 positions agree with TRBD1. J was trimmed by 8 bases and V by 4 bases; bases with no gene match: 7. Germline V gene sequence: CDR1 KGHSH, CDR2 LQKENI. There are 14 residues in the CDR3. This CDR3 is CASSQTGGRDEQFF. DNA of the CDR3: TGTGCCAGCTCACAAACAGGGGGTAGGGATGAGCAGTTCTTC.

CDR3 coding DNA: TGCGCCAGCAGCCAAGATAGTGAGGCAGCCTACGAGCAGTACTTC. Its translation is CASSQDSEAAYEQYF. The chain employs TRBV4-1 and TRBJ2-7; D uncertain. This CDR3 contains 15 residues. Per the germline V gene, CDR1 is MGHRA and CDR2 is YSYEKL. V dropped 0 bases and J dropped 2 bases, with 11 bases sitting between them.

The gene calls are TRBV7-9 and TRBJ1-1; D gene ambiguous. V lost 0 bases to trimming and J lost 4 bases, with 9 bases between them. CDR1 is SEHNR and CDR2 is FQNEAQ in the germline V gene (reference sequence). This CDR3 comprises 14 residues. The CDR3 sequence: CASSLAEVGTEAFF. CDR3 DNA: TGTGCCAGCAGCTTAGCCGAGGTGGGCACTGAAGCTTTCTTT.

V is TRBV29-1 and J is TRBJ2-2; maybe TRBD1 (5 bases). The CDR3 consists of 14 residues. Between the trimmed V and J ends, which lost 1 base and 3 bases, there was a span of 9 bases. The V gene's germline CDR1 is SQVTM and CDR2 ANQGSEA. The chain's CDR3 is CSVEGREDTGELFF. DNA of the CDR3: TGCAGCGTTGAAGGCAGGGAAGACACCGGGGAGCTGTTTTTT.

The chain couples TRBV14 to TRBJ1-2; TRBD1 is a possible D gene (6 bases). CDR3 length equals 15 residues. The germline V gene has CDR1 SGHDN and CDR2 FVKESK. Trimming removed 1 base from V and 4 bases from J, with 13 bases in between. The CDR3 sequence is CASSQAGHLIYGYTF. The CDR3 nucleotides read TGTGCCAGCAGCCAAGCGGGACACCTGATCTATGGCTACACCTTC.

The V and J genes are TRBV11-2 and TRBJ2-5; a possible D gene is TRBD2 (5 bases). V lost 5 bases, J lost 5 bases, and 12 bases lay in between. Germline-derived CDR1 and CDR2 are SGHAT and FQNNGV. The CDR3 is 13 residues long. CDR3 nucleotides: TGTGCCAGCAGCCAAACTAGTAGGGAGACCCAGTACTTC. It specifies CASSQTSRETQYF.

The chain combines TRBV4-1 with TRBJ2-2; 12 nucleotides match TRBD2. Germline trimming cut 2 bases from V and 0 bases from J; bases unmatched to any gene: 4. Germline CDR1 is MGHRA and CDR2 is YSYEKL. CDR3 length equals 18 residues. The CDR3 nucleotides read TGCGCCAGCAGCCAACGACTAGCGGGGGAGACGAACACCGGGGAGCTGTTTTTT. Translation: CASSQRLAGETNTGELFF.

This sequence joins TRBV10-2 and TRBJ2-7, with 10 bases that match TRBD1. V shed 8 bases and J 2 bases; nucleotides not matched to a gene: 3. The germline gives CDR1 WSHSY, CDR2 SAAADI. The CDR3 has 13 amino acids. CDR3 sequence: CASGTGEPYEQYF. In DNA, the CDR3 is TGCGCCAGCGGGACAGGGGAACCCTACGAGCAGTACTTC.

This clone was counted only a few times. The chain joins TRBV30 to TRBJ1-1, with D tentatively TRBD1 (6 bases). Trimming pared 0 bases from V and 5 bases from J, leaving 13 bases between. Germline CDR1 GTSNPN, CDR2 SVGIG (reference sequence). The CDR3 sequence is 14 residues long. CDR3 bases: TGTGCCTGGAGTGTCGGCGGGGGCTTTACTGAAGCTTTCTTT. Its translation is CAWSVGGGFTEAFF.

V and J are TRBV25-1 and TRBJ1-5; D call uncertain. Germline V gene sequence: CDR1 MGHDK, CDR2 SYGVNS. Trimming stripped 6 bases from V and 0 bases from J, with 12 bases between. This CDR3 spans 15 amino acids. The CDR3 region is CASRTWRASNQPQHF. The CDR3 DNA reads TGTGCCAGCAGAACCTGGAGGGCTAGCAATCAGCCCCAGCATTTT.